This T cell receptor beta chain originates from a study of T cells in Graves' hyperthyroidism and ophthalmopathy. Study summary: Peripheral blood specimens were obtained at initial diagnosis, prior to any treatment.

RNA transcripts yielded amplified TCR beta CDR3 regions. Initially, a first-round RT-PCR of the TCR CDR3 employed the HTBI primer set. MiXCR, run by TCRdb on the multiplex PCR reads, gives a single entry per CDR3 protein. Of 600,000 to 650,000 distinct CDR3 sequences in the sample, less than 25% were seen once. Germline-derived CDR1 and CDR2 are MNHNS and SASEGT. V was clipped by 6 bases and J by 4 bases; unmatched bases: 11. The CDR3 is made up of 15 amino acids. The source is a man aged 25-45 years with Graves' ophthalmopathy. The sample taken for sequencing was blood. This chain joins TRBV6-1 and TRBJ2-7; 8 nucleotides align to TRBD2. CDR3 amino acids: CASRSGGAGHYEQYF. CDR3 coding DNA: TGTGCCAGCAGGTCGGGGGGGGCGGGTCATTACGAGCAGTACTTC.